This T cell receptor (beta chain) derives from a study of TIL therapy for anti-PD-1-resistant metastatic lung cancer. Whole-study context: Most patients had lung adenocarcinoma. General study results and limits: Infused TIL clonotypes partially replaced the baseline blood repertoire, then decayed over months. Patients were highly selected, enriched for treatment-naive, never-smoker and oncogene-addicted cases.

From germline, CDR1 is SGDLS and CDR2 YYNGEE. Trimming removed 3 bases from V and 3 bases from J; junction bases left unmatched: 6. The CDR3 has 15 amino acids. The libraries were made with immunoSEQ v3. Each library reached around 1.9 million read pairs, or about 5-6.5 million at deep level. Repertoires were generated with immunoSEQ multiplex PCR, while TCRdb's copy carries only in-frame clones and drops some. The sample holds approximately 60,000 clones; roughly 70% are singletons and the top ten take 1.5% to 2%. Details on this clone: Its target is not known.

Time point meaning: pre-treatment sample, taken before nivolumab and TIL therapy. This sample comprised blood, obtained at baseline. The origin of this receptor is a person between 25 and 79 years old with non-small cell lung cancer. The V gene is TRBV9, the J gene TRBJ1-2; 9 bases agree with TRBD1. As DNA, the CDR3 is TGTGCCAGCAGCGAGGGAGGACAGGGGCACTATGGCTACACCTTC. Protein sequence: CASSEGGQGHYGYTF.